This T cell receptor (beta chain) came from a study of cytomegalovirus exposure and HLA in healthy donors. Study-level findings and limits: Judged likely to be a sequencing artifact was a cluster of highly shared sequence variants.

The CDR3 is 16 residues long. The germline CDR1 and CDR2 sequences are SNHLY and FYNNEI. Trimming took 8 bases from V and 0 from J; bases not matched to a gene: 10. This clone was counted only a few times. Its antigen is not known. PCR amplification relied on 60 Vbeta primers (plus 13 Jbeta primers). Generated by immunoSEQ multiplex PCR, the TCRdb table keeps only in-frame clones and is missing some. The data hold under 100,000 clones, with about two thirds observed a single time. Sequencing was performed on PBMCs. This chain uses TRBV2 with TRBJ1-5; 7 bases are a match to TRBD1. The receptor's source is a woman aged 25 to 45 in good health and CMV-seropositive. The CDR3, as DNA: TGTGCCAGCTCACGGACAGGCCCTTATAGCAATCAGCCCCAGCATTTT. It specifies CASSRTGPYSNQPQHF.